This entry is about one T cell receptor (beta chain). This specimen comes from a study of blood T cell repertoires in COVID-19. The overall study: The origin of the acute and convalescent COVID-19 samples was the United States, Italy and Spain.

The CDR3 is 14 residues long. Germline loops: CDR1 SGDLS, CDR2 YYNGEE. V lost 0 bases and J 0 bases, leaving 6 bases between the germline ends. The assay was immunoSEQ multiplex PCR, and TCRdb's table has in-frame clones only and misses some. This table has approximately 100,000 clones, approximately 80% appearing once. Sequenced material: peripheral blood. The V and J genes are TRBV9 and TRBJ1-1; unclear D gene. The TCR originated in a man between 65 and 85 years old with active or convalescent COVID-19. The CDR3 reads CASSVGLMNTEAFF. The DNA of the CDR3 is TGTGCCAGCAGCGTAGGACTTATGAACACTGAAGCTTTCTTT.